One sample yielded the 10 T cell receptor beta chains listed below, sequenced in a study of T-cell memory formation after mild COVID-19 (dated by TCRdb to the early 2020s). Receptors were amplified or captured by 5' RACE. Sequencing was carried out with an Illumina NovaSeq 6000. TCRdb trimmed public reads at Q25 via fastp, called clones via MiXCR and kept in-frame beta chains. Each record represents a unique CDR3 protein, reported with the most common genes and DNA among its rows. Counted in this sample were fewer than 200,000 distinct CDR3 sequences; over 20% of them appeared once. Under 30% of the sample goes to the ten largest clones. Sequencing was performed on PBMCs or a T cell subset sorted from them (not recorded which). The receptors derive from an adult woman who had mild COVID-19 (a few samples of this study predate the infection). The sample titles of this study are shuffled in the database, so cell type and time point are left out; the donor was told from shared clones.

The rearrangement links TRBV4-3 to TRBJ2-7; 9 positions match TRBD1. The CDR3 consists of 15 residues. Germline loops: CDR1 LGHNA, CDR2 YSLEER. Unmatched junction bases numbered 2, after V lost 0 bases and J lost 2 bases. CDR3 residues: CASSQDRTGAYEQYF. The DNA for the CDR3 is TGCGCCAGCAGCCAAGACAGGACAGGGGCCTACGAGCAGTACTTC.

This chain connects TRBV12-3 or TRBV12-4 to TRBJ2-7, with 9 nucleotides matching TRBD2. V was clipped by 3 bases and J by 7 bases; unmatched bases: 7. The length of the CDR3 is 14 residues. The CDR3 sequence: CASSFSGGPGEQYF. CDR3 in DNA: TGTGCCAGCAGTTTCAGCGGGGGGCCGGGGGAGCAGTACTTC.

This clonotype turned up a few times. J is TRBJ2-3 and V is TRBV25-1; 8 bases map to TRBD1. This CDR3 has 15 residues. Unmatched junction bases numbered 6, after V lost 5 bases and J lost 2 bases. The germline V gene has CDR1 MGHDK and CDR2 SYGVNS. The CDR3 spells CASSPGTGVTDTQYF. Written as DNA, the CDR3 is TGTGCCAGCAGTCCCGGGACAGGCGTCACAGATACGCAGTATTTT.

This clonotype was recorded a few times. The chain recombines TRBV5-6 with TRBJ2-2; no clear D gene. Germline V gives CDR1 SGHDT, CDR2 YYEEEE. This CDR3 has 12 amino acids. V was pared by 1 base and J by 8 bases, with 6 bases between. CDR3 bases: TGTGCCAGCAGCTTGTTAGGAGGGGAGCTGTTTTTT. This codes for CASSLLGGELFF. Based on the CDR3 plus reference TRBV5-6 and TRBJ2-2, the full variable domain is DAGVTQSPTHLIKTRGQQVTLRCSPKSGHDTVSWYQQALGQGPQFIFQYYEEEERQRGNFPDRFSGHQFPNYSSELNVNALLLGDSALYLCASSLLGGELFFGEGSRLTVL.

This clonotype was picked up a small number of times. The chain employs TRBV24-1 and TRBJ1-1; no clear D. The CDR3 extends over 11 amino acids. CDR1 is KGHDR and CDR2 is SFDVKD in the germline V gene. V gave up 6 bases and J gave up 8 bases, with 9 bases separating them. CDR3 residues: CATSSRMEAFF. The CDR3 nucleotides are TGTGCCACCAGTTCTCGGATGGAAGCTTTCTTT.

This clonotype was seen many times. The chain recombines TRBV7-9 with TRBJ2-7, with a weak D call TRBD1 (6 bases). The CDR3 is made up of 13 amino acids. Trimming shortened V by 6 bases and J by 0 bases, and 9 bases separated the two germline ends. CDR1 is SEHNR and CDR2 is FQNEAQ in the germline V gene (reference sequence). CDR3 nucleotide sequence: TGTGCCAGCAGTTCGGACAGCTCCTACGAGCAGTACTTC. It yields the protein CASSSDSSYEQYF.

A few counts support this clonotype. The rearrangement links TRBV19 to TRBJ2-1; 9 bases agree with TRBD2. From germline, CDR1 is LNHDA and CDR2 SQIVND (reference sequence). V shed 1 base and J 15 bases; nucleotides not matched to a gene: 4. The CDR3 loop spans 12 amino acids. CDR3 in amino acids: CASSIGLAVAFF. As DNA, the CDR3 is TGTGCCAGTAGTATAGGACTAGCGGTAGCGTTCTTC.

This clonotype was detected only a few times. The rearrangement uses TRBV29-1 and TRBJ2-3, with D uncertain. CDR1 and CDR2 (germline): SQVTM, ANQGSEA. This CDR3 spans 11 amino acids. Trimming took off 2 bases at V and 5 bases at J, with 5 bases between the two ends. DNA of the CDR3: TGCAGCGTTGAATGGGGAGATACGCAGTATTTT. Amino acid sequence: CSVEWGDTQYF.

This sequence joins TRBV12-3 or TRBV12-4 and TRBJ1-4; the D gene is possibly TRBD1 (5 bases). The CDR3 totals 14 residues. V dropped 6 bases and J dropped 7 bases, with 15 bases sitting between them. This CDR3 reads CASRPLGQPEKLFF. As DNA, the CDR3 is TGTGCCAGCAGACCCCTGGGGCAGCCTGAAAAACTGTTTTTT.

This clonotype occurred a few times. The chain combines TRBV5-1 with TRBJ1-2, with 8 positions matching TRBD1. Germline values: CDR1 SGHRS, CDR2 YFSETQ. The CDR3 is made up of 14 amino acids. Trimming took 2 bases from V and 6 from J; bases not matched to a gene: 6. CDR3 DNA: TGCGCCAGCAGCTTTGGACAGGGCCCGGATGGCTACACCTTC. Translating it yields CASSFGQGPDGYTF.